Presented here are 29 T cell receptor beta chains from one specimen sequenced in a study of monozygotic twins with cystic fibrosis. The data were produced by immunoSEQ multiplex PCR, yet TCRdb's version contains in-frame clones alone and is incomplete. The repertoire has around 34,000 clones, just over 65% of them found once; the top ten carry approximately 0.79%. Sequenced material: blood. These receptors were collected from a girl between 5 and 17 years old with cystic fibrosis.

The chain combines TRBV2 with TRBJ2-1, with 9 bases aligning to TRBD2. In germline, CDR1 is SNHLY, CDR2 FYNNEI. The CDR3 totals 16 residues. V trimming: 2 bases; J trimming: 8 bases; junction bases outside the gene matches: 10. The CDR3 region is CASSEMVAGVTDEQFF. The CDR3 bases are TGTGCCAGCAGTGAAATGGTAGCGGGAGTTACGGATGAGCAGTTCTTC.

In this sample, this clone turned up a few times. The rearrangement uses TRBV7-3 and TRBJ2-1, with 9 bases lining up with TRBD1. CDR3 size: 16 residues. Germline-derived CDR1 and CDR2 are SGHTA and FQGTGA. With V trimmed by 4 bases and J by 6 bases, 10 bases remained unmatched. CDR3 loop: CASSSRGQGRGNEQFF. The CDR3 DNA is TGTGCCAGCAGCTCCCGGGGACAGGGCCGGGGCAATGAGCAGTTCTTC. The full variable domain, its missing parts supplied by reference TRBV7-3 and TRBJ2-1, is GAGVSQTPSNKVTEKGKYVELRCDPISGHTALYWYRQSLGQGPEFLIYFQGTGAADDSGLPNDRFFAVRPEGSVSTLKIQRTERGDSAVYLCASSSRGQGRGNEQFFGPGTRLTVL.

The rearrangement uses TRBV5-4 and TRBJ2-3; possibly TRBD2 for D (5 bases). The CDR3 covers 16 residues. The V end was cut by 5 bases, the J end by 8 bases, with 24 bases between. CDR1 is SGHNT, CDR2 YYREEE, per germline (reference sequence). CDR3 bases: TGTGCCAGCAGTCCTTTTACGGCCCCCGGTGAGGGTACGCAGTATTTT. Translated, it gives CASSPFTAPGEGTQYF.

The chain recombines TRBV28 with TRBJ1-5, with D possibly matching TRBD1 (6 bases). The CDR3 is made up of 15 amino acids. Germline assignment: CDR1 MDHEN and CDR2 SYDVKM. Trimming stripped 6 bases from V and 3 bases from J, with 15 bases between. The CDR3 reads CASREVQGYNQPQHF. The CDR3 DNA follows: TGTGCCAGCAGGGAAGTACAGGGTTACAATCAGCCCCAGCATTTT.

The J gene is TRBJ1-4, the V gene TRBV9; 8 nucleotides match TRBD1. CDR1 SGDLS and CDR2 YYNGEE come from the germline V gene. The CDR3 has 14 amino acids. J gave up 4 bases and V 2 bases, and 1 base lay outside the gene matches. The CDR3 is CASSVDRGNEKLFF. CDR3 sequence (DNA): TGTGCCAGCAGCGTTGACAGGGGTAATGAAAAACTGTTTTTT.

The table lists this clone with a few counts. This chain links TRBV5-1 with TRBJ1-1; D not certain. The CDR3 has 12 residues. V shed 5 bases and J shed 5 bases, with 10 bases lying between them. Per germline, CDR1 SGHRS and CDR2 YFSETQ. In DNA form, the CDR3 reads TGCGCCAGCAGGGGCATTAAGACTGAAGCTTTCTTT. It translates to CASRGIKTEAFF.

The rearrangement links TRBV29-1 to TRBJ1-6, with TRBD1 matching 8 bases. The V segment lost 3 bases and the J segment 9 bases; nucleotides outside the gene matches: 4. The germline gives CDR1 SQVTM, CDR2 ANQGSEA. CDR3 length: 13 amino acids. The CDR3 loop reads CSVDDGQGSPLHF. The DNA of the CDR3 is TGCAGCGTTGACGACGGACAGGGTTCACCCCTCCACTTT.

The chain links TRBV6-5 to TRBJ2-1; 7 nucleotides agree with TRBD2. The CDR3 totals 16 residues. CDR1 and CDR2 from the germline V gene are MNHEY and SVGAGI. Trimming took 0 bases from V and 0 from J; bases not matched to a gene: 2. The CDR3 coding sequence is TGTGCCAGCAGTTACTCTGGCGGGGGCTCCTACAATGAGCAGTTCTTC. Encoded protein: CASSYSGGGSYNEQFF.

This chain connects TRBV5-6 to TRBJ2-7; 9 bases map to TRBD2. The V segment lost 4 bases and the J segment 2 bases; nucleotides outside the gene matches: 4. Germline CDR1 is SGHDT and CDR2 is YYEEEE. The CDR3 is made up of 14 amino acids. CDR3 in amino acids: CASSGSGRTYEQYV. The CDR3 nucleotides are TGTGCCAGCAGCGGGAGCGGGAGGACCTACGAGCAGTACGTC.

V gene TRBV15 combines with J gene TRBJ1-5; 8 bases align to TRBD1. Germline V gives CDR1 LNHNV, CDR2 YYDKDF (reference sequence). Trimming at V came to 2 bases and at J to 6 bases, leaving 6 bases not matched to a gene. The CDR3 is 15 residues long. For the CDR3, the DNA is TGTGCCACCAGCAGACAAGACAGGGGTGTTCAGCCCCAGCATTTT. This gives the protein CATSRQDRGVQPQHF. The whole variable domain, remainder taken from reference TRBV15 and TRBJ1-5, is DAMVIQNPRYQVTQFGKPVTLSCSQTLNHNVMYWYQQKSSQAPKLLFHYYDKDFNNEADTPDNFQSRRPNTSFCFLDIRSPGLGDTAMYLCATSRQDRGVQPQHFGDGTRLSIL.

This sequence joins TRBV27 and TRBJ1-5; no clear D gene. Per germline, CDR1 MNHEY and CDR2 SMNVEV (reference sequence). V was clipped by 4 bases and J by 0 bases, with 10 bases between them. The CDR3 length is 15 residues. The CDR3 sequence is CASSSTAHSNQPQHF. The CDR3 DNA sequence: TGTGCCAGCAGTTCTACAGCACATAGCAATCAGCCCCAGCATTTT.

The chain carries TRBV19 and TRBJ1-1, with D possibly matching TRBD1 (6 bases). Germline CDR1 is LNHDA and CDR2 is SQIVND (reference sequence). Trimming left V 9 bases short and J 4 bases short, with 24 bases between. The CDR3 loop spans 16 amino acids. The CDR3 reads CARRSQLGRGRTEAFF. DNA for the CDR3: TGTGCCAGGCGCTCTCAACTGGGCAGGGGTCGCACTGAAGCTTTCTTT.

The rearrangement links TRBV6-5 to TRBJ2-7; TRBD2 matches at 12 bases. The J segment lost 3 bases and the V segment lost 2 bases, leaving 5 bases of the junction unmatched. The CDR3 extends over 16 amino acids. Germline V gene data show CDR1 as MNHEY and CDR2 as SVGAGI. Here the CDR3 reads CASSYRMTSGSYEQYF. Here the CDR3 DNA reads TGTGCCAGCAGTTACCGAATGACTAGCGGGAGCTACGAGCAGTACTTC.

The chain joins TRBV10-2 to TRBJ2-3, with TRBD2 matching 7 bases. The length of the CDR3 is 12 residues. The V gene's germline CDR1 is WSHSY and CDR2 SAAADI. The trim removed 6 bases at V and 3 bases at J, leaving 0 bases unmatched. CDR3 region: CASSGRTDTQYF. The DNA for the CDR3 is TGCGCCAGCAGCGGGAGGACAGATACGCAGTATTTT.

The CDR3 loop is CASSFSGTGTGNTIYF. CDR3 in DNA: TGTGCCAGCAGTTTCTCCGGGACAGGGACTGGAAACACCATATATTTT. The chain links TRBV27 to TRBJ1-3; TRBD1 matches 9 bases. V lost 3 bases, J lost 2 bases, and 5 bases stayed unmatched. Germline-derived CDR1 and CDR2 are MNHEY and SMNVEV (reference sequence). The CDR3 consists of 16 residues.

The CDR3 here is CASSQEDRGHGNTIYF. The CDR3 nucleotides read TGCGCCAGCAGCCAAGAAGACAGGGGGCATGGAAACACCATATATTTT. This rearrangement joins TRBV4-3 to TRBJ1-3; TRBD1 matches at 10 bases. The CDR3 extends over 16 amino acids. CDR1 is LGHNA and CDR2 is YSLEER in the germline V gene. V dropped 0 bases and J dropped 3; count of bases not matched to a gene: 2.

The genes are TRBV27 and TRBJ2-7; the match to TRBD1 covers 9 bases. Germline V gene lookup returns CDR1 MNHEY and CDR2 SMNVEV (reference sequence). This CDR3 has 11 residues. Trimming cost V 10 bases and J 6 bases; bases outside gene matches: 4. For the CDR3, the DNA is TGTGCCACGGGACAGGGCGGCGAGCAGTACTTC. Its translation is CATGQGGEQYF.

V usage is TRBV15 and J usage is TRBJ1-2, with 7 bases lining up with TRBD1. This CDR3 is built from 15 residues. The junction had 7 bases not matched to a gene; V was cut back by 1 base and J by 5 bases. The germline V gene has CDR1 LNHNV and CDR2 YYDKDF (reference sequence). The CDR3 region has the DNA TGTGCCACCAGCAGAGGGCTCAGGGGGGGTTATGGCTACACCTTC. This gives the protein CATSRGLRGGYGYTF.

This chain joins TRBV20-1 and TRBJ2-1, with D possibly being TRBD2 (7 bases). The CDR3 has 10 residues. V was trimmed by 3 bases and J by 15 bases, leaving 12 bases between them. The germline gives CDR1 DFQATT, CDR2 SNEGSKA (reference sequence). This CDR3 reads CSASRRGGFF. The CDR3 coding sequence is TGCAGTGCTAGTAGGAGGGGGGGGTTCTTC.

This sequence joins TRBV29-1 and TRBJ1-1, with a tentative D call TRBD1 (5 bases). V shed 3 bases and J shed 5 bases, with 10 bases lying between them. Per germline, CDR1 SQVTM and CDR2 ANQGSEA. CDR3 length: 12 residues. The CDR3 DNA follows: TGCAGCGTTGACGGGGCGGATACTGAAGCTTTCTTT. Translation: CSVDGADTEAFF. The whole variable domain, remainder taken from reference TRBV29-1 and TRBJ1-1, is SAVISQKPSRDICQRGTSLTIQCQVDSQVTMMFWYRQQPGQSLTLIATANQGSEATYESGFVIDKFPISRPNLTFSTLTVSNMSPEDSSIYLCSVDGADTEAFFGQGTRLTVV.

The chain has TRBV7-2 and TRBJ1-1; D is ambiguous. Germline lookup yields CDR1 SGHTA and CDR2 FQGNSA. The CDR3 sequence is 13 residues long. The V end lost 1 base, the J end lost 5 bases, and 8 bases lay between the germline ends. CDR3 protein: CASSLVSSTEAFF. In nucleotides, the CDR3 is TGTGCCAGCAGCTTAGTCTCCAGTACTGAAGCTTTCTTT.

This chain joins TRBV7-2 and TRBJ1-1; perhaps TRBD1 as D (5 bases). V was clipped by 5 bases and J by 4 bases, with 17 bases between them. The CDR3 loop spans 15 amino acids. The germline gives CDR1 SGHTA, CDR2 FQGNSA. Here the CDR3 DNA reads TGTGCCAGCAGCCGGCCCGGGACGATATTCACTGAAGCTTTCTTT. Protein product: CASSRPGTIFTEAFF.

The V gene is TRBV30, the J gene TRBJ2-1, with 7 bases identical to TRBD1. The CDR3 sequence is 13 residues long. Unmatched junction bases numbered 7, after V lost 7 bases and J lost 4 bases. Germline CDR1 reads GTSNPN; CDR2 reads SVGIG (reference sequence). For the CDR3, the DNA is TGTGCCTTCGACGGGACAGAGTACAATGAGCAGTTCTTC. Translating it yields CAFDGTEYNEQFF. The complete variable domain, with remaining parts taken from reference TRBV30 and TRBJ2-1, reads SQTIHQWPATLVQPVGSPLSLECTVEGTSNPNLYWYRQAAGRGLQLLFYSVGIGQISSEVPQNLSASRPQDRQFILSSKKLLLSDSGFYLCAFDGTEYNEQFFGPGTRLTVL.

The rearrangement joins TRBV4-1 to TRBJ2-3; TRBD2 matches 9 bases. This CDR3 region has 19 residues. With 0 bases clipped from V and 6 bases from J, the junction kept 16 bases outside the gene matches. Germline V gene data show CDR1 as MGHRA and CDR2 as YSYEKL. The CDR3 spells CASSQDAHAGGPIIDTQYF. For the CDR3, the DNA is TGCGCCAGCAGCCAAGATGCCCATGCGGGAGGGCCAATTATCGATACGCAGTATTTT.

The chain is built from TRBV9 and TRBJ1-3; D is uncertain. The CDR3 has 15 residues. Germline loops: CDR1 SGDLS, CDR2 YYNGEE. The V and J ends lost 4 bases and 4 bases respectively, with 15 bases between them. Here the CDR3 reads CASSPWTGGGNTIYF. The CDR3 DNA reads as TGTGCCAGCAGCCCCTGGACGGGCGGCGGAAACACCATATATTTT.

The chain recombines TRBV25-1 with TRBJ1-1, with a weak D call TRBD1 (5 bases). The V end was cut by 1 base, the J end by 6 bases, with 15 bases between. The CDR3 contains 15 residues. CDR1 is MGHDK, CDR2 SYGVNS, per germline. This CDR3 reads CASSESKGLGPEAFF. In DNA, the CDR3 is TGTGCCAGCAGTGAATCAAAGGGACTAGGCCCTGAAGCTTTCTTT.

The V gene is TRBV5-1, the J gene TRBJ2-3; the match to TRBD2 covers 11 bases. The CDR3 is 15 residues long. Germline lookup yields CDR1 SGHRS and CDR2 YFSETQ. Germline trimming cut 1 base from V and 5 bases from J; bases unmatched to any gene: 3. The CDR3 here is CASSLMTSGIDTQYF. The CDR3 coding sequence is TGCGCCAGCAGCTTGATGACTAGCGGGATAGATACGCAGTATTTT.

The chain couples TRBV7-8 to TRBJ1-1, with 8 bases lining up with TRBD1. The ends lost 1 base at V and 4 bases at J; junction bases unmatched: 11. The V gene's germline CDR1 is SGHVS and CDR2 FQNEAQ. The CDR3 runs to 17 residues. The CDR3 DNA reads as TGTGCCAGCAGCTTAGGATGGGGGGACAGGATCATCACTGAAGCTTTCTTT. This encodes CASSLGWGDRIITEAFF.

This sequence joins TRBV20-1 and TRBJ2-5, with D uncertain. Germline assignment: CDR1 DFQATT and CDR2 SNEGSKA (reference sequence). This CDR3 contains 10 residues. The V gene lost 5 bases and the J gene lost 0 bases, with 1 base spanning the gap. DNA for the CDR3: TGCAGTGCTTACCAAGAGACCCAGTACTTC. Its protein product is CSAYQETQYF.